This is a list of T cell receptor beta chains from one sample in a study of blood T cells in healthy people across ages. TCRdb passed the 5' RACE reads through MiXCR, listing each CDR3 protein once. This table has about 1.6 million distinct CDR3 sequences, 30% to 35% appearing once. The specimen sequenced was blood. Receptors were obtained from a woman aged 30 to 39 in good health. CDR3s include the opening cysteine and the closing phenylalanine or tryptophan. Fields, in order: V gene, D gene, clone size, J gene, CDR3 DNA, CDR3 protein. A D gene is named only where the DNA matches it firmly. Clone size, where shown, is once, few, many, or a class for clones that have expanded.

TRBV5-5,NA,many,TRBJ1-4,TGTGCCAGCAGCCTCAGACCCCTGGGAGCTAATGAAAAACTGTTTTTT,CASSLRPLGANEKLFF
TRBV20-1,NA,NA,TRBJ2-2,TGCAGTCTGAAGGGGTTGAACACCGGGGAGCTGTTTTTT,CSLKGLNTGELFF
TRBV6-1,NA,NA,TRBJ2-7,TGTGCCAGCAGGAAGACAGGCTCCTACGAGCAGTACTTC,CASRKTGSYEQYF
TRBV7-8,NA,NA,TRBJ1-5,TGTGCCAGCAGCCCGGCCGAGGGTCTCGTTAGCAATCAGCCCCAGCATTTT,CASSPAEGLVSNQPQHF
TRBV29-1,TRBD1,NA,TRBJ1-2,TGCAGCGTCCACTCCGGGACAGAATTTTATGGCTACACCTTC,CSVHSGTEFYGYTF
TRBV27,TRBD1,NA,TRBJ1-6,TGTGCCAGCAGTTTTAGCAGGGGGCATTCCTATAATTCACCCCTCCACTTT,CASSFSRGHSYNSPLHF
TRBV7-3,TRBD2,few,TRBJ2-3,TGTGCCAGCAGCCCCAATAGCGGGAGCACAGATACGCAGTATTTT,CASSPNSGSTDTQYF
TRBV5-1,TRBD1,few,TRBJ2-7,TGCGCCAGCAGCTTCTCGCCGGGACAGGGCCTCGAGCAGTACTTC,CASSFSPGQGLEQYF
TRBV4-1,NA,few,TRBJ2-7,TGCGCCAGCAGGGGGTGGGTAGCCTCCTACGAGCAGTACTTC,CASRGWVASYEQYF
TRBV13,NA,many,TRBJ1-2,TGTGCCAGCAGCTCCGCCGGGACTTGGATGTATGGCTACACCTTC,CASSSAGTWMYGYTF
TRBV20-1,NA,NA,TRBJ2-7,TGCAGTGCCGATCACCCCGAGGGAAGCTGGTACGAGCAGTACTTC,CSADHPEGSWYEQYF
TRBV11-2,NA,NA,TRBJ2-5,TGTGTCAGCAGCTTTTCCAGGGGAGAGACCCAGTACTTC,CVSSFSRGETQYF
TRBV10-3,NA,NA,TRBJ2-1,TGTGCCATCAGTGCAGATATCTCCTACAATGAGCAGTTCTTC,CAISADISYNEQFF
TRBV12-3/TRBV12-4,NA,NA,TRBJ2-7,TGTGCCAGCAGTTCCGATACTAGGGAAGACTACGAGCAGTACTTC,CASSSDTREDYEQYF
TRBV5-6,TRBD2,NA,TRBJ2-1,TGTGCCAGCAGCCCAGGACTAGCGGGGGGTTTGACTAATGAGCAGTTCTTC,CASSPGLAGGLTNEQFF
TRBV7-3,NA,few,TRBJ2-1,TGTGCCAGCAGCTTATTGGGCAGGGACTACAATGAGCAGTTCTTC,CASSLLGRDYNEQFF
TRBV5-1,NA,NA,TRBJ2-1,TGCGCCAGCAGCTTAAAGCACAATGAGCAGTTCTTC,CASSLKHNEQFF
TRBV3-1,NA,few,TRBJ2-1,TGTGCCAGCAGCGTCCAGGGGATTGAGCAGTTCTTC,CASSVQGIEQFF
TRBV27,TRBD1,once,TRBJ1-6,TGTGCCAGCAGCCCAACCGGGACAGGGTTTGGGTTTGATTCACCCCTCCACTTT,CASSPTGTGFGFDSPLHF
TRBV18,NA,NA,TRBJ2-5,TGTGCCAGCTCATGGTCGGGACAAAGTCAAGAGACCCAGTACTTC,CASSWSGQSQETQYF
TRBV10-3,NA,few,TRBJ2-4,TGTGCCATCGCCGACAGACTCGTAGTCAAAAACATTCAGTACTTC,CAIADRLVVKNIQYF
TRBV27,TRBD2,NA,TRBJ2-1,TGTGCCAGCAGGGGACTAGCGGACGACAATGAGCAGTTCTTC,CASRGLADDNEQFF
TRBV6-1,NA,NA,TRBJ2-2,TGTGCCAGCAGGGGACCTAACACCGGGGAGCTGTTTTTT,CASRGPNTGELFF
TRBV28,NA,NA,TRBJ2-5,TGTGCCAGCAGTTTAAACTGGGCAGGGGGGGTAAAAGAGACCCAGTACTTC,CASSLNWAGGVKETQYF